The next 3 T cell receptor beta chains were all read from a single sample in a study of regulatory T cells in long-lasting Graves disease (dated by TCRdb to the early 2020s). This sample's time point label indicates: persistent/refractory GD, antithyroid drugs over 5 years with positive TRAb. RNA was extracted from PBMCs in TRIzol for both TCR sequencing and RNA sequencing. Libraries came from multiplex PCR. Sequenced using an Illumina HiSeq 4000. TCR beta libraries were built with iRepertoire HTBI primers and Arm-PCR amplification of CDR3 regions. TCRdb reprocessed the public reads (quality trimming at Q25 with fastp, clone calling with MiXCR) and kept in-frame beta chains. All rows with the same CDR3 protein become a single entry with the most common DNA and genes. The table for this sample lists a few hundred thousand distinct CDR3 sequences; roughly 25% of them were counted only once. The top ten constitute approximately 27% of the sample.

Sequencing was performed on peripheral blood mononuclear cells (PBMCs), taken when the disease was refractory, from a patient treated with antithyroid drugs. The receptors originated from a woman aged 40 to 50 with Graves disease. Donor details come from another sample of the same person, matched by shared clones.

Comments on this clonotype: A much more abundant neighbour one base away suggests this may be a read error. The chain combines TRBV6-1 with TRBJ2-5; 13 bases line up with TRBD2. J gave up 5 bases and V 8 bases, and 14 bases lay outside the gene matches. Germline loops: CDR1 MNHNS, CDR2 SASEGT. This CDR3 has 17 residues. Here the CDR3 reads CASGRSGLAGLPETQYF. In nucleotides, the CDR3 is TGTGCCAGCGGTCGGTCGGGACTAGCGGGATTGCCGGAGACCCAGTACTTC.

In the case of this clonotype: This may stem from a read error, because a much larger clone lies one nucleotide away. The chain couples TRBV28 to TRBJ2-7; 13 positions agree with TRBD2. CDR3 length equals 15 residues. The junction had 4 bases not matched to a gene; V was cut back by 6 bases and J by 2 bases. CDR1 and CDR2 (germline): MDHEN, SYDVKM. CDR3 nucleotide sequence: TGTGCCAGCAGCCGGACTAGCGGGAGCCCCTACGAGCAGTACTTC. It translates to CASSRTSGSPYEQYF.

This chain uses TRBV20-1 with TRBJ2-7; 15 bases are shared with TRBD2. CDR1 DFQATT and CDR2 SNEGSKA come from the germline V gene (reference sequence). V lost 2 bases to trimming and J lost 7 bases; unmatched junction nucleotides: 9. The CDR3 is made up of 16 amino acids. CDR3 protein: CSARLSGLAGGYEQYF. CDR3 in DNA: TGCAGTGCTAGATTATCAGGACTAGCGGGAGGGTATGAGCAGTACTTC.